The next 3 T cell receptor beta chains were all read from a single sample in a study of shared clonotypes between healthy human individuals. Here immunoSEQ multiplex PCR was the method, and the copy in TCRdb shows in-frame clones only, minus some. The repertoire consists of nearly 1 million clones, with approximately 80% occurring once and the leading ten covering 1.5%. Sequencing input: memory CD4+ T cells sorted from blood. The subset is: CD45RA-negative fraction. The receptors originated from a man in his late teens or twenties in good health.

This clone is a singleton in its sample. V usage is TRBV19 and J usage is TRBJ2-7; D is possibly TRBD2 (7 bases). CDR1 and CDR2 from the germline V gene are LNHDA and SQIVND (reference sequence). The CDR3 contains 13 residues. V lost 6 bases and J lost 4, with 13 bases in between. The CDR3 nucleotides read TGTGCCAGTAGCCAAAGGGGGGGGTACGAGCAGTACTTC. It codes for CASSQRGGYEQYF.

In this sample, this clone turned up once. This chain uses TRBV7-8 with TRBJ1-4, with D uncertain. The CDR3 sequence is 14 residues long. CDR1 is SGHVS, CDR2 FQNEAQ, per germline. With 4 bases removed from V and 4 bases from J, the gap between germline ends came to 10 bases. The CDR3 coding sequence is TGTGCCAGCAGCTCCGGCGAGGGTAATGAAAAACTGTTTTTT. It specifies CASSSGEGNEKLFF. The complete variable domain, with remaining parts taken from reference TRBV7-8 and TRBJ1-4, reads GAGVSQSPRYKVAKRGQDVALRCDPISGHVSLFWYQQALGQGPEFLTYFQNEAQLDKSGLPSDRFFAERPEGSVSTLKIQRTQQEDSAVYLCASSSGEGNEKLFFGSGTQLSVL.

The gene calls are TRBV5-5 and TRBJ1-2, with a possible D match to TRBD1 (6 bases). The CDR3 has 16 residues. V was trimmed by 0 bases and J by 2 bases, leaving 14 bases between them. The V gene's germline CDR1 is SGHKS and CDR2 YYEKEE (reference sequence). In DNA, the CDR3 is TGTGCCAGCAGCTTGGCCTGGACAGAATTAAACTATGGCTACACCTTC. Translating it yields CASSLAWTELNYGYTF.